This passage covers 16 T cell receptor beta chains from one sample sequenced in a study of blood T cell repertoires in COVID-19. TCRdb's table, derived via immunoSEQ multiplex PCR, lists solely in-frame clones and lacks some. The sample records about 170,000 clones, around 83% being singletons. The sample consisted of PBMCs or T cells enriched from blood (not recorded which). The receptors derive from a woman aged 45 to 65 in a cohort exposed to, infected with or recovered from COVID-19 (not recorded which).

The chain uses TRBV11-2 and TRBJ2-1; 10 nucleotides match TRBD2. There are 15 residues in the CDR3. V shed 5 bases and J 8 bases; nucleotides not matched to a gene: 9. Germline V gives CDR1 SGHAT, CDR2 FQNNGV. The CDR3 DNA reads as TGTGCCAGCAGCCGAAGCGGGGGGGCTGGGGATGAGCAGTTCTTC. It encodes CASSRSGGAGDEQFF.

CDR3 nucleotide sequence: TGTGCCTGGAGAAGTGAACAGGGTTTCTCTTCCGAGCTGTTTTTT. Its protein product is CAWRSEQGFSSELFF. V and J are TRBV30 and TRBJ2-2, with a tentative D call TRBD1 (6 bases). The CDR3 extends over 15 amino acids. Trimming pared 3 bases from V and 11 bases from J, leaving 22 bases between. Germline V gene sequence: CDR1 GTSNPN, CDR2 SVGIG (reference sequence). Using reference TRBV30 and TRBJ2-2 for the parts outside the CDR3, the full variable domain is SQTIHQWPATLVQPVGSPLSLECTVEGTSNPNLYWYRQAAGRGLQLLFYSVGIGQISSEVPQNLSASRPQDRQFILSSKKLLLSDSGFYLCAWRSEQGFSSELFFGEGSRLTVL.

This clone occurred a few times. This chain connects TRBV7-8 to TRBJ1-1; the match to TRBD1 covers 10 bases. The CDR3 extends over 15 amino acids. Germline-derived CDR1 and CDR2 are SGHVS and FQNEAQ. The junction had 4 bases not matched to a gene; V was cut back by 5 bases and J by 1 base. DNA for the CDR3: TGTGCCAGCAGCCCCGGGACAGGGGAGAACACTGAAGCTTTCTTT. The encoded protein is CASSPGTGENTEAFF.

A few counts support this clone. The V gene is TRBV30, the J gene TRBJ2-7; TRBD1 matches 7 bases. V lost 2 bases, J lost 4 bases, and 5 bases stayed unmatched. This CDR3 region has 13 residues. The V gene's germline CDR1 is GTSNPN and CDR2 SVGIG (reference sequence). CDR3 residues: CAWSSGTVYEQYF. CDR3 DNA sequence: TGTGCCTGGAGTTCCGGGACAGTATACGAGCAGTACTTC.

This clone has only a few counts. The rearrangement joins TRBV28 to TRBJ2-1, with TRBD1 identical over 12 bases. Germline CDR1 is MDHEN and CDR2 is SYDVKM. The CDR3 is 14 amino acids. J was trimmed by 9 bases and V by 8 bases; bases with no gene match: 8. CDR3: CASSEGQGAGEQFF. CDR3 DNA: TGTGCCAGCTCCGAGGGACAGGGGGCTGGTGAGCAGTTCTTC.

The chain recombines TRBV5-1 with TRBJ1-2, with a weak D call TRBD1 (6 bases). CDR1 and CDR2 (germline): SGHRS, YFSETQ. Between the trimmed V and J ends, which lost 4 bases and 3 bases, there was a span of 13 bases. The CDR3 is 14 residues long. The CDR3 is CASSATGQYYGYTF. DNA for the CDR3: TGCGCCAGCAGCGCCACTGGACAGTACTATGGCTACACCTTC.

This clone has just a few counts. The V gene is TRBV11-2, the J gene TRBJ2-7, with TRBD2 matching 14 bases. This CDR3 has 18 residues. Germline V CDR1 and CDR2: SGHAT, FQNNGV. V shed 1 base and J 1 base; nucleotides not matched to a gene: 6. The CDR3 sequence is CASSLGTSGGSISYEQYF. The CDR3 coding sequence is TGTGCCAGCAGCTTAGGGACTAGCGGGGGGTCAATATCCTACGAGCAGTACTTC.

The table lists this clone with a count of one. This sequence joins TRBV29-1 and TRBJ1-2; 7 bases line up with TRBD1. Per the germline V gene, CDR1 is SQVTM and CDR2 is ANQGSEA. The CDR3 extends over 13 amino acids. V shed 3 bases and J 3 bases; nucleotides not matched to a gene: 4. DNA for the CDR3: TGCAGCGTTGACGACAGGGTGCACTATGGCTACACCTTC. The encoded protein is CSVDDRVHYGYTF.

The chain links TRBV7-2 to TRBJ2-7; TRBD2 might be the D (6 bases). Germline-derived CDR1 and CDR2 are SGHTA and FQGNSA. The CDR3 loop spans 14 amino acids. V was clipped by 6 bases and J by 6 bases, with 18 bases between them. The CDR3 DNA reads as TGTGCCAGCAGACAGCGGGCCGGTCCCTTCGAGCAGTACTTC. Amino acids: CASRQRAGPFEQYF.

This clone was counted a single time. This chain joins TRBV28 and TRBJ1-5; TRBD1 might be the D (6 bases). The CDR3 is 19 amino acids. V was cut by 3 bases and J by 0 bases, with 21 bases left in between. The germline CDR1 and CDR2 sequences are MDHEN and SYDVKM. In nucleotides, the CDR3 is TGTGCCAGCAGTTTTCCTGGGGGGGGCGCCGGTGGTAGCAATCAGCCCCAGCATTTT. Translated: CASSFPGGGAGGSNQPQHF.

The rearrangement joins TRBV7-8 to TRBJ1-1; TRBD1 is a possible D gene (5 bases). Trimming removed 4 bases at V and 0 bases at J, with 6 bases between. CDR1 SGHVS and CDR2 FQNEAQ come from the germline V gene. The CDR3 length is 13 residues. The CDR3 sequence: CASSSGMNTEAFF. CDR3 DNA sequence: TGTGCCAGCAGCTCAGGGATGAACACTGAAGCTTTCTTT.

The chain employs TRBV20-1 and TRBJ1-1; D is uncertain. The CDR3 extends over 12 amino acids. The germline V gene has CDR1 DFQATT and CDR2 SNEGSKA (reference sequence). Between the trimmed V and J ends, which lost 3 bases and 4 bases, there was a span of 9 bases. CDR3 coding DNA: TGCAGTGCTAGTACCTTGCGCACTGAAGCTTTCTTT. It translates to CSASTLRTEAFF.

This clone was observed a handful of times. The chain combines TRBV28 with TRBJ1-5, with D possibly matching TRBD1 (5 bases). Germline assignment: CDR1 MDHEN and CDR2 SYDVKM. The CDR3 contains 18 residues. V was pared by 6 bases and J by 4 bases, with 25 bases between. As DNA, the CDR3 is TGTGCCAGCAGCCCGGCGGCCCGCGGGACGGGATTTAATCAGCCCCAGCATTTT. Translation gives CASSPAARGTGFNQPQHF.

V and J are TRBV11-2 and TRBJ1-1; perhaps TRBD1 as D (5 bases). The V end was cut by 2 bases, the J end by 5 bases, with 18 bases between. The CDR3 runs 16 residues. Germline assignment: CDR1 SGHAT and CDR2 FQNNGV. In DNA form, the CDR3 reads TGTGCCAGCAGCTTAAGTTCGGAACTCAAGGGGACTGAAGCTTTCTTT. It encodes CASSLSSELKGTEAFF.

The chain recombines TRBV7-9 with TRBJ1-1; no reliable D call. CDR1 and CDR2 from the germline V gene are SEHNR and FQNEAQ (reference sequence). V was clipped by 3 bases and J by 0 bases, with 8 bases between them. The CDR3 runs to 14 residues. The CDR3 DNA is TGTGCCAGCAGCTTTACGGGGTTGAACACTGAAGCTTTCTTT. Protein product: CASSFTGLNTEAFF.

CDR3 bases: TGTGCCAGCAGCTTCGACAGGAACAATCAGCCCCAGCATTTT. This translates into CASSFDRNNQPQHF. This chain joins TRBV7-8 and TRBJ1-5; D may be TRBD1 (6 bases). The ends were cut back, 3 bases at V and 3 bases at J, with 9 bases in the middle. CDR1 is SGHVS, CDR2 FQNEAQ, per germline. There are 14 residues in the CDR3.